This T cell receptor (beta chain) comes out of a study of cytomegalovirus exposure and HLA in healthy donors. The ends were cut back, 8 bases at V and 3 bases at J, with 8 bases in the middle. This CDR3 region has 13 residues. Per the germline V gene, CDR1 is MNHNS and CDR2 is SASEGT. The PCR used 60 Vbeta and 13 Jbeta primers. Assay used: immunoSEQ multiplex PCR; TCRdb lists only in-frame clones, some missing. The sample lists 150,000 to 200,000 clones, around 82% occurring once. What was sequenced was PBMCs. This sequence was found in a woman aged 30 to 39 in good health and CMV-seropositive. The chain has TRBV6-1 and TRBJ1-6, with D hard to call. This CDR3 reads CASGTSYNSPLHF. The CDR3 DNA is TGTGCCAGCGGTACGAGCTATAATTCACCCCTCCACTTT.